Included here is one T cell receptor (beta chain) sequence, with context. TCRdb's copy holds only in-frame clones and misses some; the assay was immunoSEQ multiplex PCR. The sample contains 140,000 to 150,000 clones, under 90% of which appear only once. This specimen comes from a study of control samples from healthy donors and cancer patients. V lost 2 bases and J lost 10; bases outside the gene matches: 8. Germline V gene data show CDR1 as SGHTA and CDR2 as FQGTGA. The CDR3 is 16 residues long. The sequenced sample consisted of blood. The rearrangement links TRBV7-3 to TRBJ2-2; 12 bases agree with TRBD1. The source of this sequence is a man aged 30 to 45 in good health. As DNA, the CDR3 is TGTGCCAGCAGCTTATTCGGGACAGGGGGCGTCGTGGAGCTGTTTTTT. Its translation is CASSLFGTGGVVELFF.